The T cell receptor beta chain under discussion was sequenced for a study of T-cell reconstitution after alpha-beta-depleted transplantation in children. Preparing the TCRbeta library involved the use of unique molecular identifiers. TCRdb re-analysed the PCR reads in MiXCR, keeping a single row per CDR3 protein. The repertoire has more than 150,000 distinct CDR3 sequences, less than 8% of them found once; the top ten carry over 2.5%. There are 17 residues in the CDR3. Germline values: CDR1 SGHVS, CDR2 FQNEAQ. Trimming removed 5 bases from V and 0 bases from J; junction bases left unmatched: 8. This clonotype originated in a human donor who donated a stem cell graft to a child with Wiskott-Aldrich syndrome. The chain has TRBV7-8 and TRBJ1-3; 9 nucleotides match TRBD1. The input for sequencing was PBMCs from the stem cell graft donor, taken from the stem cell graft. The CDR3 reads CASSAGTGIFSGNTIYF. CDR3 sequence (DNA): TGTGCCAGCAGCGCCGGGACAGGGATTTTCTCTGGAAACACCATATATTTT.